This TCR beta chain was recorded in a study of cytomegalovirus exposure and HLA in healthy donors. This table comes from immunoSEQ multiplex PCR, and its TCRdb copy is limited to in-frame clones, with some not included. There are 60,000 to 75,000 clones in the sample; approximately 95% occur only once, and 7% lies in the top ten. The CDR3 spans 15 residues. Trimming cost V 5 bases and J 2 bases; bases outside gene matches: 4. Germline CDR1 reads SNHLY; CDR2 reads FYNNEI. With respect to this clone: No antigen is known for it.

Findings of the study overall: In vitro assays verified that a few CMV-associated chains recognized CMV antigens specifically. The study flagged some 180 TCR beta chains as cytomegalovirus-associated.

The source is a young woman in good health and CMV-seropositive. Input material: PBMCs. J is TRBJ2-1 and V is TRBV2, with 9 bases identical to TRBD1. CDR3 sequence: CASSFGTGPYNEQFF. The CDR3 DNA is TGTGCCAGCAGTTTCGGGACAGGGCCCTACAATGAGCAGTTCTTC.